These T cell receptor beta chains were read from a single sample in a study of blood T cell repertoires in COVID-19. The data were produced by immunoSEQ multiplex PCR, yet TCRdb's version contains in-frame clones alone and is incomplete. The sample has around 220,000 clones, approximately 90% seen once. The sequencing input was peripheral blood. These receptors originate from a man aged 50 or older with acute or convalescent COVID-19. CDR3s include the opening cysteine and the closing phenylalanine or tryptophan. The D gene is left open where the match is weak. Size tells how often a clone was seen (once, few, many) or the class of an expanded clone, and some rows leave it out.

d_call,v_call,j_call,clone_size,cdr3_aa,cdr3_nt
TRBD1,TRBV6-5,TRBJ1-4,-,CASSYSTTGWGEKLFF,TGTGCCAGCAGTTACTCGACGACAGGGTGGGGTGAAAAACTGTTTTTT
-,TRBV7-8,TRBJ1-6,-,CASSASRVVTLHF,TGTGCCAGCAGCGCCTCACGGGTCGTAACCCTCCACTTT
-,TRBV5-1,TRBJ1-5,-,CASSPSRGGDNDQPQHF,TGCGCCAGCAGCCCTTCACGGGGAGGAGACAATGATCAGCCCCAGCATTTT
TRBD1,TRBV18,TRBJ1-5,-,CASSPGTGNYQPQHF,TGTGCCAGCTCGCCCGGGACAGGGAATTATCAGCCCCAGCATTTT
-,TRBV7-3,TRBJ2-3,once,CASRSVLGRTDTQYF,TGTGCCAGCAGGTCCGTGTTGGGGAGGACAGATACGCAGTATTTT
-,TRBV5-8,TRBJ1-2,-,CASSLLYGNYGYTF,TGTGCCAGCAGCTTGCTCTACGGGAACTATGGCTACACCTTC
-,TRBV7-9,TRBJ2-3,-,CASRDSGKPTDTQYF,TGTGCCAGCAGGGATTCAGGGAAACCCACAGATACGCAGTATTTT
-,TRBV3-1/TRBV3-2,TRBJ1-2,once,CASSHFGRGYGYTF,TGTGCCAGCAGCCACTTTGGGAGGGGGTATGGCTACACCTTC
-,TRBV6-1,TRBJ1-4,-,CASSAPTSGSREKLFF,TGTGCCAGCAGTGCACCCACCTCGGGATCTCGCGAAAAACTGTTTTTT
-,TRBV15,TRBJ1-1,-,CATSRGGTPNTEAFF,TGTGCCACCAGCAGGGGAGGGACACCGAACACTGAAGCTTTCTTT
-,TRBV6-5,TRBJ2-2,-,CASRATPANTGELFF,TGTGCCAGCAGAGCCACCCCTGCGAACACCGGGGAGCTGTTTTTT
-,TRBV5-1,TRBJ1-1,-,CASSIGSSNTEAFF,TGCGCCAGCAGCATTGGGAGTTCGAACACTGAAGCTTTCTTT
-,TRBV5-1,TRBJ1-2,once,CASTPGRVSGGYTF,TGCGCCAGCACCCCGGGGAGGGTATCGGGCGGCTACACCTTC
-,TRBV7-9,TRBJ1-1,-,CASSLVGVGTEAFF,TGTGCCAGCAGCTTAGTAGGGGTGGGGACTGAAGCTTTCTTT
TRBD1,TRBV5-1,TRBJ1-5,-,CASSLGPTGGGQPQHF,TGCGCCAGCAGCTTGGGGCCGACAGGGGGCGGTCAGCCCCAGCATTTT
TRBD1,TRBV12-3/TRBV12-4,TRBJ1-2,-,CASSPQGGYGYTF,TGTGCCAGCAGTCCCCAGGGGGGCTATGGCTACACCTTC
-,TRBV4-1,TRBJ1-6,-,CASSQGQGLNSPLHF,TGCGCCAGCAGCCAAGGGCAGGGACTGAATTCACCCCTCCACTTT
-,TRBV30,TRBJ1-1,once,CAWSVGGEIGFF,TGTGCCTGGAGTGTGGGAGGGGAAATTGGTTTCTTT
TRBD1,TRBV7-9,TRBJ1-1,-,CASSWTGGTEAFF,TGTGCCAGCAGCTGGACAGGGGGCACTGAAGCTTTCTTT
TRBD2,TRBV4-1,TRBJ2-5,-,CASSQDTSGEKTQYF,TGCGCCAGCAGCCAAGATACTAGCGGGGAGAAGACCCAGTACTTC